The 29 T cell receptor beta chains listed next were all sequenced from one sample in a study of blood T cells in healthy people across ages. Through a sample-barcoded 5' primer and a J-beta primer mix, a second PCR was run for roughly 7 to 12 cycles. TCRdb fed the 5' RACE reads into MiXCR, producing one record per CDR3 protein. In the table there are 1.5 million to 2 million distinct CDR3 sequences, 49% of which are singletons. The source material was blood. The receptors derive from a woman in her forties in good health.

This chain uses TRBV10-3 with TRBJ2-3; D is unclear. CDR1 and CDR2 (germline): ENHRY, SYGVKD. The V and J ends lost 3 bases and 0 bases respectively, with 13 bases between them. The CDR3 has 16 residues. CDR3 coding DNA: TGTGCCATCAGTGATGGGTCCACCTCTAGCACAGATACGCAGTATTTT. Its protein is CAISDGSTSSTDTQYF.

This CDR3 is CASSTRDSSYNSPLHF. In DNA form, the CDR3 reads TGTGCCAGCAGCACCCGGGACAGCTCCTATAATTCACCCCTCCACTTT. V gene TRBV9 combines with J gene TRBJ1-6; TRBD1 aligns across 7 bases. From germline, CDR1 is SGDLS and CDR2 YYNGEE. Trimming removed 4 bases from V and 0 bases from J; junction bases left unmatched: 4. This CDR3 is built from 16 residues.

The V gene is TRBV5-1, the J gene TRBJ1-2; D possibly corresponds to TRBD1 (6 bases). The V gene's germline CDR1 is SGHRS and CDR2 YFSETQ. V lost 4 bases, J lost 3 bases, and 19 bases lay in between. The CDR3 extends over 16 amino acids. Here the CDR3 DNA reads TGCGCCAGCAGCCCTTCGGACAGAACAACTGACTATGGCTACACCTTC. Its translation is CASSPSDRTTDYGYTF.

The count of this clonotype is one. This chain links TRBV6-5 with TRBJ2-7, with 11 positions matching TRBD1. The CDR3 contains 14 residues. V dropped 8 bases and J dropped 6; count of bases not matched to a gene: 9. Germline V gives CDR1 MNHEY, CDR2 SVGAGI. The CDR3 region has the DNA TGTGCCAGCGGCCGGACAGGGGGCATTTCCGAGCAGTACTTC. It is translated as CASGRTGGISEQYF.

This clonotype has a single count. This chain connects TRBV10-2 to TRBJ2-1; 7 bases align to TRBD1. Germline CDR1 WSHSY, CDR2 SAAADI. V gave up 4 bases and J gave up 0 bases; unmatched junction bases: 12. The CDR3 covers 18 residues. The CDR3: CASSGAPGQPSSYNEQFF. In DNA form, the CDR3 reads TGCGCCAGCAGTGGGGCACCGGGACAGCCAAGCTCCTACAATGAGCAGTTCTTC.

This clonotype was observed a few times. The chain joins TRBV28 to TRBJ2-5, with 7 nucleotides matching TRBD2. J gave up 4 bases and V 4 bases, and 6 bases lay outside the gene matches. The CDR3 contains 14 residues. In germline, CDR1 is MDHEN, CDR2 SYDVKM. CDR3 nucleotide sequence: TGTGCCAGCAGTTCAGCGGGGCCCCCAGAGACCCAGTACTTC. Translated, it gives CASSSAGPPETQYF. Supplemented by reference TRBV28 and TRBJ2-5, the full variable domain reads DVKVTQSSRYLVKRTGEKVFLECVQDMDHENMFWYRQDPGLGLRLIYFSYDVKMKEKGDIPEGYSVSREKKERFSLILESASTNQTSMYLCASSSAGPPETQYFGPGTRLLVL.

The rearrangement joins TRBV11-2 to TRBJ1-2; D possibly corresponds to TRBD1 (6 bases). Trimming cost V 1 base and J 6 bases, with 18 bases left between them. CDR1 is SGHAT and CDR2 is FQNNGV in the germline V gene. This CDR3 region has 16 residues. CDR3 residues: CASSLGGGGQGNGYTF. CDR3 coding DNA: TGTGCCAGCAGCTTAGGAGGTGGAGGGCAGGGGAATGGCTACACCTTC. Full variable domain (missing parts from reference TRBV11-2 and TRBJ1-2): EAGVAQSPRYKIIEKRQSVAFWCNPISGHATLYWYQQILGQGPKLLIQFQNNGVVDDSQLPKDRFSAERLKGVDSTLKIQPAKLEDSAVYLCASSLGGGGQGNGYTFGSGTRLTVV.

The rearrangement joins TRBV6-1 to TRBJ1-2; 7 nucleotides agree with TRBD1. Germline V gene lookup returns CDR1 MNHNS and CDR2 SASEGT. The J segment lost 7 bases and the V segment lost 6 bases, leaving 11 bases of the junction unmatched. The CDR3 is made up of 14 amino acids. The CDR3 sequence: CASSPGQRYGGYTF. The CDR3 DNA is TGTGCCAGCAGCCCGGGACAGAGGTATGGTGGCTACACCTTC.

V usage is TRBV28 and J usage is TRBJ2-7, with D perhaps assigned TRBD1 or TRBD2 (5 bases each). Between the trimmed V and J ends, which lost 4 bases and 7 bases, there was a span of 20 bases. The germline CDR1 and CDR2 sequences are MDHEN and SYDVKM. The CDR3 is 15 residues long. CDR3 in amino acids: CASSSTRGPYNEQYF. The CDR3 nucleotides are TGTGCCAGCAGTTCGACCCGGGGACCCTACAATGAGCAGTACTTC.

This CDR3 reads CASSQDPLAGLSSYNEQFF. The CDR3 DNA is TGCGCCAGCAGCCAAGATCCCCTAGCGGGGCTAAGCTCCTACAATGAGCAGTTCTTC. The V call is TRBV4-1, the J call TRBJ2-1; 9 bases are a match to TRBD2. V shed 0 bases, J shed 0 bases, and the junction held 9 bases outside the gene matches. The CDR3 loop spans 19 amino acids. Germline CDR1 MGHRA, CDR2 YSYEKL.

This clonotype was picked up a small number of times. The rearrangement uses TRBV11-2 and TRBJ2-5; 7 nucleotides align to TRBD2. CDR1 is SGHAT and CDR2 is FQNNGV in the germline V gene. V shed 5 bases and J 4 bases; nucleotides not matched to a gene: 7. CDR3 length: 14 amino acids. CDR3 amino acids: CASSPTTSTETQYF. Written as DNA, the CDR3 is TGTGCCAGCAGCCCTACGACTAGCACAGAGACCCAGTACTTC.

This chain links TRBV18 with TRBJ2-5, with D possibly being TRBD1 or TRBD2 (6 bases each). The J call may be incorrect, as the DNA end agrees better with TRBJ2-4. The germline V gene encodes CDR1 KGHSH and CDR2 LQKENI. CDR3 length equals 16 residues. CDR3 sequence: CASSTYARGQENIQYF. CDR3 nucleotide sequence: TGTGCCAGCTCAACTTACGCCCGGGGGCAGGAAAACATTCAGTACTTC.

This chain links TRBV4-3 with TRBJ2-3; 8 bases align to TRBD1. The CDR3 has 16 residues. CDR1 and CDR2 from the germline V gene are LGHNA and YSLEER. V lost 2 bases, J lost 1 base, and 5 bases stayed unmatched. Written as DNA, the CDR3 is TGCGCCAGCAGCCAACAGGGGGCGCCCCGCACAGATACGCAGTATTTT. Its translation: CASSQQGAPRTDTQYF.

The V gene is TRBV20-1, the J gene TRBJ2-4; D may be TRBD2 (6 bases). The DNA end favors TRBJ2-7, so the J call may be wrong. The CDR3 length is 13 residues. From germline, CDR1 is DFQATT and CDR2 SNEGSKA (reference sequence). The CDR3 DNA sequence: TGCAGTCCGAAAGCGGGTTTCGGCTACGAGCAGTACTTC. As protein: CSPKAGFGYEQYF.

In this sample, this clonotype turned up a few times. The chain employs TRBV6-6 and TRBJ2-5; TRBD1 aligns across 8 bases. Germline CDR1 is MNHNY and CDR2 is SVGAGI (reference sequence). J gave up 1 base and V 6 bases, and 4 bases lay outside the gene matches. The CDR3 is 14 residues long. This chain's CDR3 is CASRKDRAQETQYF. The CDR3 DNA reads as TGTGCCAGCAGGAAGGACAGGGCCCAAGAGACCCAGTACTTC.

The chain is built from TRBV5-1 and TRBJ2-3; D not certain. Per the germline V gene, CDR1 is SGHRS and CDR2 is YFSETQ. This CDR3 is built from 16 residues. The germline V and J ends were trimmed by 0 bases and 4 bases, with 15 bases remaining between them. The CDR3 reads CASSLAFLGSADTQYF. CDR3 DNA: TGCGCCAGCAGCTTGGCGTTTCTTGGGTCCGCAGATACGCAGTATTTT.

This clonotype was recorded only once. J is TRBJ1-5 and V is TRBV12-3 or TRBV12-4; D is uncertain. The CDR3 length is 14 residues. Trimming stripped 4 bases from V and 6 bases from J, with 13 bases between. Written as DNA, the CDR3 is TGTGCCAGCAGTTCGACCAGAAATGGTCAGCCCCAGCATTTT. This codes for CASSSTRNGQPQHF.

The rearrangement links TRBV6-2 or TRBV6-3 to TRBJ2-7, with TRBD1 matching over 11 bases. The CDR3 is made up of 14 amino acids. Germline assignment: CDR1 MNHEY and CDR2 SVGEGT. With V trimmed by 9 bases and J by 7 bases, 11 bases remained unmatched. The CDR3 sequence: CASRIPGQGGEQYF. The CDR3 DNA sequence: TGTGCCAGTCGGATCCCGGGACAGGGGGGTGAGCAGTACTTC.

This chain uses TRBV7-2 with TRBJ2-5, with a weak D call TRBD1 (6 bases). CDR3 length: 16 residues. Trimming removed 5 bases at V and 11 bases at J, with 27 bases between. Germline CDR1 and CDR2: SGHTA and FQGNSA. Here the CDR3 DNA reads TGTGCCAGCAGCCTCATGACAGGACGGCGGTACAATGAGCAGTACTTC. Translation gives CASSLMTGRRYNEQYF.

The rearrangement links TRBV21-1 to TRBJ2-7. TRBV21-1 is flagged as a pseudogene. The CDR3 is 16 residues long. In DNA form, the CDR3 reads TGTGCCAGCAGCCCTCGTCGTCAGGAGAGCCCCTACGAGCAGTACTTC. Its protein product is CASSPRRQESPYEQYF.

This chain joins TRBV12-3 or TRBV12-4 and TRBJ2-7; the D is unclear. CDR3 length equals 12 residues. The V end lost 6 bases, the J end lost 4 bases, and 10 bases lay between the germline ends. For the CDR3, the DNA is TGTGCCAGCAGGAAGAGGTCTTACGAGCAGTACTTC. Translation gives CASRKRSYEQYF.

The chain has TRBV4-2 and TRBJ2-1, with D tentatively TRBD2 (6 bases). Trimming removed 1 base at V and 0 bases at J, with 10 bases between. This CDR3 is built from 16 residues. Germline CDR1 reads LGHNA; CDR2 reads YNFKEQ. The CDR3 DNA reads TGTGCCAGCAGCCAAGTAGCGGAGAGCTCCTACAATGAGCAGTTCTTC. Protein product: CASSQVAESSYNEQFF.

The chain employs TRBV15 and TRBJ1-6, with 8 bases lining up with TRBD1. V dropped 3 bases and J dropped 14; count of bases not matched to a gene: 9. Germline loops: CDR1 LNHNV, CDR2 YYDKDF (reference sequence). CDR3 size: 14 residues. The CDR3 DNA sequence: TGTGCCACCAGCAGGGACAGGGTCCCTTCGGCCCTCCACTTT. Translated: CATSRDRVPSALHF. Full variable domain (outside the CDR3, taken from reference TRBV15 and TRBJ1-6): DAMVIQNPRYQVTQFGKPVTLSCSQTLNHNVMYWYQQKSSQAPKLLFHYYDKDFNNEADTPDNFQSRRPNTSFCFLDIRSPGLGDTAMYLCATSRDRVPSALHFGNGTRLTVT.

This clonotype has just a few counts. This rearrangement joins TRBV28 to TRBJ2-1, with a weak D call TRBD2 (6 bases). Germline CDR1 reads MDHEN; CDR2 reads SYDVKM. The CDR3 totals 15 residues. V lost 5 bases to trimming and J lost 8 bases, with 19 bases between them. DNA for the CDR3: TGTGCCAGCAGTATTCCCGGGACTCCCCCCTATGAGCAGTTCTTC. Translating gives CASSIPGTPPYEQFF.

The CDR3 spells CASSSLRAGTGANVLTF. In nucleotides, the CDR3 is TGTGCCAGCAGTTCCCTCAGGGCCGGGACTGGGGCCAACGTCCTGACTTTC. The rearrangement links TRBV28 to TRBJ2-6, with D perhaps being TRBD1 or TRBD2 (5 bases each). The CDR3 sequence is 17 residues long. Germline values: CDR1 MDHEN, CDR2 SYDVKM. Deletions cut 4 bases from V and 2 bases from J, with 15 bases between. Drawing the rest from reference TRBV28 and TRBJ2-6, the complete variable domain is DVKVTQSSRYLVKRTGEKVFLECVQDMDHENMFWYRQDPGLGLRLIYFSYDVKMKEKGDIPEGYSVSREKKERFSLILESASTNQTSMYLCASSSLRAGTGANVLTFGAGSRLTVL.

The chain recombines TRBV20-1 with TRBJ2-4, with 8 bases fitting TRBD1. The V gene's germline CDR1 is DFQATT and CDR2 SNEGSKA (reference sequence). CDR3 length: 14 residues. The ends lost 6 bases at V and 1 base at J; junction bases unmatched: 5. The CDR3 DNA reads as TGCAGTGCCCCGGACAGGGCGGCCAAAAACATTCAGTACTTC. It codes for CSAPDRAAKNIQYF.

This chain joins TRBV28 and TRBJ1-1; D gene unclear. V was shortened by 0 bases and J by 1 base, with 6 bases between the two germline ends. Germline V CDR1 and CDR2: MDHEN, SYDVKM. CDR3 size: 14 residues. CDR3 amino acids: CASSLWAENTEAFF. CDR3 coding DNA: TGTGCCAGCAGTTTATGGGCAGAGAACACTGAAGCTTTCTTT. The full variable domain, completed using reference TRBV28 and TRBJ1-1, is DVKVTQSSRYLVKRTGEKVFLECVQDMDHENMFWYRQDPGLGLRLIYFSYDVKMKEKGDIPEGYSVSREKKERFSLILESASTNQTSMYLCASSLWAENTEAFFGQGTRLTVV.

The rearrangement uses TRBV29-1 and TRBJ2-3; D ambiguous. This CDR3 contains 12 residues. Trimming cost V 5 bases and J 0 bases, with 6 bases left between them. CDR1 SQVTM and CDR2 ANQGSEA come from the germline V gene. CDR3 amino acids: CSVQASTDTQYF. The DNA for the CDR3 is TGCAGCGTTCAGGCTAGCACAGATACGCAGTATTTT.

This rearrangement joins TRBV6-6 to TRBJ2-1; no firm D call. V lost 0 bases and J 9 bases, leaving 9 bases between the germline ends. The CDR3 is made up of 13 amino acids. Germline V gene data show CDR1 as MNHNY and CDR2 as SVGAGI (reference sequence). CDR3 sequence reads: CASSYSTIAEQFF. The CDR3 region has the DNA TGTGCCAGCAGTTACTCGACCATAGCTGAGCAGTTCTTC.